A selection of T cell receptor beta chains follows, all from one sample in a study of shared clonotypes between healthy human individuals. Assay used: immunoSEQ multiplex PCR; TCRdb lists only in-frame clones, some missing. Here the sample spans some 2 million clones, about 94% being singletons. The sample comprised naive CD8+ T cells sorted from blood. The receptors derive from a man between 18 and 35 years old in good health. Both conserved end residues are part of each CDR3. A D gene is named only where the DNA matches it firmly. Only some rows state a clone size, as once, few, many or a class for expanded clones.

v_call: TRBV19; d_call: NA; clone_size: once; j_call: TRBJ2-3; cdr3_nt: TGTGCCAGTAGTTTCGGGGGTACGCAGTATTTT; cdr3_aa: CASSFGGTQYF
v_call: TRBV6-5; d_call: NA; clone_size: NA; j_call: TRBJ2-3; cdr3_nt: TGTGCCAGCAGTTATCTCCCCAGCTTGGAAACGCAGTATTTT; cdr3_aa: CASSYLPSLETQYF
v_call: TRBV25-1; d_call: TRBD1; clone_size: NA; j_call: TRBJ2-1; cdr3_nt: TGTGCCAGCAGTGATCTGGGACAGGGTCTTTACAATGAGCAGTTCTTC; cdr3_aa: CASSDLGQGLYNEQFF
v_call: TRBV10-3; d_call: NA; clone_size: once; j_call: TRBJ1-1; cdr3_nt: TGTGCCATCAGTGAGTCGACTAGGGATGAGATGAACACTGAAGCTTTCTTT; cdr3_aa: CAISESTRDEMNTEAFF
v_call: TRBV4-1; d_call: NA; clone_size: NA; j_call: TRBJ2-7; cdr3_nt: TGCGCCAGCAGCCCGTACTTAGGGGGGGGCCTCTACGAGCAGTACTTC; cdr3_aa: CASSPYLGGGLYEQYF
v_call: TRBV7-9; d_call: TRBD2; clone_size: NA; j_call: TRBJ2-2; cdr3_nt: TGTGCCAGCAGCTTATATTTCGGGACTAGTGCCACCGGGGAGCTGTTTTTT; cdr3_aa: CASSLYFGTSATGELFF
v_call: TRBV6-1; d_call: NA; clone_size: NA; j_call: TRBJ2-7; cdr3_nt: TGTGCCAGCAGTGAGCCCCTAAATTGGGAGCAGTACTTC; cdr3_aa: CASSEPLNWEQYF
v_call: TRBV7-9; d_call: TRBD2; clone_size: NA; j_call: TRBJ2-2; cdr3_nt: TGTGCCAGCAGCTTAACTAGCGGGAGCGCCGGGGAGCTGTTTTTT; cdr3_aa: CASSLTSGSAGELFF
v_call: TRBV5-4; d_call: NA; clone_size: NA; j_call: TRBJ2-7; cdr3_nt: TGTGCCAGCAGCTTCTCCACAAGCGGGTTAGTCTCCTACGAGCAGTACTTC; cdr3_aa: CASSFSTSGLVSYEQYF
v_call: TRBV2; d_call: NA; clone_size: NA; j_call: TRBJ1-5; cdr3_nt: TGTGCCAGCCGGGAGGGCCTTTATAGCAATCAGCCCCAGCATTTT; cdr3_aa: CASREGLYSNQPQHF
v_call: TRBV2; d_call: TRBD2; clone_size: NA; j_call: TRBJ2-3; cdr3_nt: TGTGCCAGCAGTGGGTATTTAGAAACTAGCGGAAAGAGCACAGATACGCAGTATTTT; cdr3_aa: CASSGYLETSGKSTDTQYF
v_call: TRBV4-1; d_call: NA; clone_size: NA; j_call: TRBJ2-6; cdr3_nt: TGCGCCAGCAGCCCAGAGGGGGGAACTGGGGCCAACGTCCTGACTTTC; cdr3_aa: CASSPEGGTGANVLTF
v_call: TRBV11-2; d_call: NA; clone_size: NA; j_call: TRBJ2-1; cdr3_nt: TGTGCCAGCAGCTCAGGACGGGCCTCCTACAATGAGCAGTTCTTC; cdr3_aa: CASSSGRASYNEQFF
v_call: TRBV7-9; d_call: TRBD2; clone_size: NA; j_call: TRBJ2-2; cdr3_nt: TGTGCCAGCAGCTTAGCGCTAGCGGAAACCTACGGGGAGCTGTTTTTT; cdr3_aa: CASSLALAETYGELFF
v_call: TRBV11-2; d_call: TRBD2; clone_size: NA; j_call: TRBJ2-1; cdr3_nt: TGTGCCAGCAGTTATAACAGAGCGGGAGCCCCCTACAATGAGCAGTTCTTC; cdr3_aa: CASSYNRAGAPYNEQFF
v_call: TRBV5-4; d_call: TRBD1; clone_size: NA; j_call: TRBJ2-7; cdr3_nt: TGTGCCAGCAGCCGGACAGGGAAGGTGCACGAGCAGTACTTC; cdr3_aa: CASSRTGKVHEQYF
v_call: TRBV5-6; d_call: NA; clone_size: once; j_call: TRBJ2-7; cdr3_nt: TGTGCCAGCAGCTTGACAGGGGGGAGCGGGAGTGGCTTCTACGAGCAGTACTTC; cdr3_aa: CASSLTGGSGSGFYEQYF
v_call: TRBV7-9; d_call: TRBD2; clone_size: NA; j_call: TRBJ2-1; cdr3_nt: TGTGCCAGCAGCTTACCGGGACTAGCGGGGGACCGCAATGAGCAGTTCTTC; cdr3_aa: CASSLPGLAGDRNEQFF
v_call: TRBV30; d_call: NA; clone_size: NA; j_call: TRBJ1-1; cdr3_nt: TGTGCCTCCGCGCAGGGTATGAACACTGAAGCTTTCTTT; cdr3_aa: CASAQGMNTEAFF
v_call: TRBV25-1; d_call: NA; clone_size: NA; j_call: TRBJ1-2; cdr3_nt: TGTGCCAGCAGTGAAATAAGGACCGAGTATGGCTACACCTTC; cdr3_aa: CASSEIRTEYGYTF
v_call: TRBV19; d_call: NA; clone_size: NA; j_call: TRBJ1-1; cdr3_nt: TGTGCCAGCCGGGCAGGATTCAATCTGAACACTGAAGCTTTCTTT; cdr3_aa: CASRAGFNLNTEAFF
v_call: TRBV6-6; d_call: TRBD2; clone_size: NA; j_call: TRBJ2-7; cdr3_nt: TGTGCCAGCAGTTACTCGATAGCGGGAGCGGTCCACGAGCAGTACTTC; cdr3_aa: CASSYSIAGAVHEQYF
v_call: TRBV19; d_call: NA; clone_size: NA; j_call: TRBJ2-7; cdr3_nt: TGTGCCAGTACCCCCCCCGGGCTACCCTACGAGCAGTACTTC; cdr3_aa: CASTPPGLPYEQYF
v_call: TRBV9; d_call: TRBD1; clone_size: NA; j_call: TRBJ2-2; cdr3_nt: TGTGCCAGCAGAGGACAGGGGTCCGGGGAGCTGTTTTTT; cdr3_aa: CASRGQGSGELFF
v_call: TRBV6-6; d_call: NA; clone_size: NA; j_call: TRBJ1-4; cdr3_nt: TGTGCCAGCCGACAGGAGGCAACTAATGAAAAACTGTTTTTT; cdr3_aa: CASRQEATNEKLFF
v_call: TRBV27; d_call: NA; clone_size: NA; j_call: TRBJ2-1; cdr3_nt: TGTGCCAGCAGTTTGTTGGTAGCTTACAATGAGCAGTTCTTC; cdr3_aa: CASSLLVAYNEQFF
v_call: TRBV6-1; d_call: NA; clone_size: NA; j_call: TRBJ1-5; cdr3_nt: TGTGCCAGCAGTGATTCCGGAGGTGGCAATCAGCCCCAGCATTTT; cdr3_aa: CASSDSGGGNQPQHF
v_call: TRBV2; d_call: TRBD2; clone_size: NA; j_call: TRBJ2-7; cdr3_nt: TGTGCCACCTCGGGGACTAACGATAGAGAGCAGTACTTC; cdr3_aa: CATSGTNDREQYF
v_call: TRBV27; d_call: TRBD1; clone_size: NA; j_call: TRBJ1-2; cdr3_nt: TGTGCCAGCAGTTTATCTCTGGACAGGGAGGGGTATGGCTACACCTTC; cdr3_aa: CASSLSLDREGYGYTF